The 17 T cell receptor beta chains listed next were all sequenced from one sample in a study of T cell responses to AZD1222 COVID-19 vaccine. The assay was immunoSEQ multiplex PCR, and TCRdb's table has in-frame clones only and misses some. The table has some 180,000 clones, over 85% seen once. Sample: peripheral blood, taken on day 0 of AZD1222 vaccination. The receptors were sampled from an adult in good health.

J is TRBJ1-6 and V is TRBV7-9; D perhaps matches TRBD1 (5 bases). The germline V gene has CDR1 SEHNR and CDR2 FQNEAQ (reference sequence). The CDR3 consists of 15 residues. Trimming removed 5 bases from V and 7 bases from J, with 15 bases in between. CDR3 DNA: TGTGCCAGCAGCCCAGGAGGGGTGGGGAATTCACCCCTCCACTTT. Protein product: CASSPGGVGNSPLHF.

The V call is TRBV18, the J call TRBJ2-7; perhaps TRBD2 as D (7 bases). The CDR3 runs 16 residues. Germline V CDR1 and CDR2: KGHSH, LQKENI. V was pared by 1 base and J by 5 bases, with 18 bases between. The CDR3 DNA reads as TGTGCCAGCTCACCACAGGGGGGAGGGGGTCAGGACGAGCAGTACTTC. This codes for CASSPQGGGGQDEQYF. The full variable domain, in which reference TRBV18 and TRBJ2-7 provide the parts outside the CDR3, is NAGVMQNPRHLVRRRGQEARLRCSPMKGHSHVYWYRQLPEEGLKFMVYLQKENIIDESGMPKERFSAEFPKEGPSILRIQQVVRGDSAAYFCASSPQGGGGQDEQYFGPGTRLTVT.

The CDR3 region has the DNA TGTGCCAGCAGCTTACGGGTGCTGGACGAGCAGTACTTC. Residues: CASSLRVLDEQYF. The chain has TRBV5-6 and TRBJ2-7, with D unresolved. Per the germline V gene, CDR1 is SGHDT and CDR2 is YYEEEE. The CDR3 has 13 residues. V was clipped by 2 bases and J by 5 bases, with 11 bases between them.

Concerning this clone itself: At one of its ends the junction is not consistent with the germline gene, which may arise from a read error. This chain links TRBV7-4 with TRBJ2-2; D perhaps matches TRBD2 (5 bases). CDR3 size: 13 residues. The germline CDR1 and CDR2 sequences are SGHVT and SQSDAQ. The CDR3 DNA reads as TGTGCCAGCAGCTTATTCAGCGGCCGGGGAGCTGTTTTT. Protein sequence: CASSLFSGRGAVF.

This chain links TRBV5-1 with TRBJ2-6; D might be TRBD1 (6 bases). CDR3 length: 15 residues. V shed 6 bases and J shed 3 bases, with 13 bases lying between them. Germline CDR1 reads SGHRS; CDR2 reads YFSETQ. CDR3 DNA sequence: TGCGCCAGCAACGTACAGGGACGTGGGGCCAACGTCCTGACTTTC. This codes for CASNVQGRGANVLTF. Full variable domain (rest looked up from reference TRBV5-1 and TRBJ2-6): KAGVTQTPRYLIKTRGQQVTLSCSPISGHRSVSWYQQTPGQGLQFLFEYFSETQRNKGNFPGRFSGRQFSNSRSEMNVSTLELGDSALYLCASNVQGRGANVLTFGAGSRLTVL.

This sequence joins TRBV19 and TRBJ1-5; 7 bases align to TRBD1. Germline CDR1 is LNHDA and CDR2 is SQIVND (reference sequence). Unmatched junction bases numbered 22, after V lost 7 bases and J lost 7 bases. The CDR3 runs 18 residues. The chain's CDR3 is CASNSNRDRPLRGQPQHF. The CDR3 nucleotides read TGTGCCAGTAACTCTAACCGGGACAGACCTCTGCGCGGCCAGCCCCAGCATTTT.

The chain's CDR3 is CASSLAGGAASGELFF. For the CDR3, the DNA is TGTGCCAGCAGCTTGGCCGGGGGGGCAGCGAGCGGGGAGCTGTTTTTT. The rearrangement uses TRBV5-6 and TRBJ2-2; 8 bases map to TRBD2. Germline V gene lookup returns CDR1 SGHDT and CDR2 YYEEEE. With V trimmed by 0 bases and J by 7 bases, 8 bases remained unmatched. There are 16 residues in the CDR3. Based on the CDR3 plus reference TRBV5-6 and TRBJ2-2, the full variable domain is DAGVTQSPTHLIKTRGQQVTLRCSPKSGHDTVSWYQQALGQGPQFIFQYYEEEERQRGNFPDRFSGHQFPNYSSELNVNALLLGDSALYLCASSLAGGAASGELFFGEGSRLTVL.

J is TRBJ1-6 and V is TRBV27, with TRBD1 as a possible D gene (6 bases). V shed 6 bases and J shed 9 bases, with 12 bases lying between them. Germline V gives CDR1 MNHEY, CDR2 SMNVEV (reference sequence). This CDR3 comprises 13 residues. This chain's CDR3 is CASRIRGGSPLHF. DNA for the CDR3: TGTGCCAGCAGGATCAGGGGTGGTTCACCCCTCCACTTT.

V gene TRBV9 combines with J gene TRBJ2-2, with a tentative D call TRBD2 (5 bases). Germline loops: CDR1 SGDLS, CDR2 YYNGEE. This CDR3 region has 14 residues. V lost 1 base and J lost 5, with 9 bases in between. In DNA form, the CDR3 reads TGTGCCAGCAGCGTAATGAGGGCGACCGGGGAGCTGTTTTTT. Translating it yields CASSVMRATGELFF.

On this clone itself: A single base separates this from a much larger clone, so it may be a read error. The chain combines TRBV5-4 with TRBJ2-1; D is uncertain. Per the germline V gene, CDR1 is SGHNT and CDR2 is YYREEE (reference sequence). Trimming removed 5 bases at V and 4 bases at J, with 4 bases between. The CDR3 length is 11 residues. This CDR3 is CASSTYNEQFF. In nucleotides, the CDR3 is TGTGCCAGCAGTACTTACAATGAGCAGTTCTTC.

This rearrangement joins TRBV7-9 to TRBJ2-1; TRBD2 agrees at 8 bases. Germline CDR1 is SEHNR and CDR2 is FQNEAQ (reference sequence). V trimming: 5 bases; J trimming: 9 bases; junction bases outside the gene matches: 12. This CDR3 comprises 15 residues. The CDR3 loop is CASSPGLAVSSEQFF. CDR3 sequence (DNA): TGTGCCAGCAGCCCCGGACTAGCAGTCTCTTCTGAGCAGTTCTTC. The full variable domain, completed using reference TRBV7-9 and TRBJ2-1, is DTGVSQNPRHKITKRGQNVTFRCDPISEHNRLYWYRQTLGQGPEFLTYFQNEAQLEKSRLLSDRFSAERPKGSFSTLEIQRTEQGDSAMYLCASSPGLAVSSEQFFGPGTRLTVL.

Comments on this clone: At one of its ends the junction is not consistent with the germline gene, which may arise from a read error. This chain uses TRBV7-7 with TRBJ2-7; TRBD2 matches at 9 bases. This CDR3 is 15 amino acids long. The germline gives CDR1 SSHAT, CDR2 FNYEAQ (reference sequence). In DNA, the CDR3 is TGTGCTAGCAGCTTAGGGACTAGCAGAGCCTACGAGCAGTACTTC. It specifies CASSLGTSRAYEQYF.

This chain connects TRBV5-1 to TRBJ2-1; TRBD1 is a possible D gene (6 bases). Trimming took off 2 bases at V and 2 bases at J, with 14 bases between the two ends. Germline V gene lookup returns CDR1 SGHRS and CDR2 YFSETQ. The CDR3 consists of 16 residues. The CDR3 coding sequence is TGCGCCAGCAGCTTAACAGGGAGTGGACCCTACAATGAGCAGTTCTTC. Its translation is CASSLTGSGPYNEQFF.

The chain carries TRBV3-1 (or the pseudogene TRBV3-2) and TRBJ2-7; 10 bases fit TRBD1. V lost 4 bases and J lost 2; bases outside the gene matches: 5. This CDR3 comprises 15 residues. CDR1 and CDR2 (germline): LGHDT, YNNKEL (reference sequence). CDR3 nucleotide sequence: TGTGCCAGCAGCCCAGACAGGGGGCCCACCTACGAGCAGTACTTC. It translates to CASSPDRGPTYEQYF.

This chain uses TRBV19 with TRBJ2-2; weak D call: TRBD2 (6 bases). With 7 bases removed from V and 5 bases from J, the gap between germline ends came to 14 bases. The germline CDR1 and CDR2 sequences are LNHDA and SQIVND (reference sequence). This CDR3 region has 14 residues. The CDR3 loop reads CASKATGVTGELFF. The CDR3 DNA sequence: TGTGCCAGTAAGGCCACGGGAGTGACCGGGGAGCTGTTTTTT.

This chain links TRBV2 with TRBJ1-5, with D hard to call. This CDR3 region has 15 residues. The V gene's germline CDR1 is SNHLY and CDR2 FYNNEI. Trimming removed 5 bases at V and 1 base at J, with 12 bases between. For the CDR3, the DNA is TGTGCCAGCAGTTCGGCCGGAGGGAGCAATCAGCCCCAGCATTTT. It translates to CASSSAGGSNQPQHF.

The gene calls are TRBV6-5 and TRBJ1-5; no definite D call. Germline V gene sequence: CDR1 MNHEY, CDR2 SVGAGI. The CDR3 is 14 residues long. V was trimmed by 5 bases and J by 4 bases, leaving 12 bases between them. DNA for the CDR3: TGTGCCAGCAGTCCTGGCAGACCAAATCAGCCCCAGCATTTT. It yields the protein CASSPGRPNQPQHF.